This T cell receptor beta chain was identified during a study of vaccination effects on CD4 cells after COVID-19. Regarding the study as a whole: Only a few convalescent patients and no early post-infection timepoints featured in the study.

Sequencing in the ViraFEST assay came after antigen-specific CD4+ T cells had been expanded with viral peptide pools, which were used to stimulate PBMC. Scientists isolated CD4+ T cells after an approximately 11-day culture period ended. Vaccine recipients lacked prior SARS-CoV-2 infection and had negative nucleocapsid antibodies. The CDR3 consists of 16 residues. V trimming: 5 bases; J trimming: 0 bases; junction bases outside the gene matches: 7. Germline CDR1 LGHNA, CDR2 YNFKEQ. Here immunoSEQ multiplex PCR was the method, and the copy in TCRdb shows in-frame clones only, minus some. The data contain fewer than 30,000 clones, 71% of them singletons. Notes on this clone: Its target is not known.

Sequenced here: CD4+ T cells from PBMCs cultured with HCoV-OC43 spike peptides, sampled before COVID-19 vaccination. The sample's subset: HCoV-OC43 spike overlapping peptide pool stimulation. The clonotype was recovered from a human donor who received a COVID-19 vaccine. The chain recombines TRBV4-2 with TRBJ2-3, with TRBD2 matching over 8 bases. This CDR3 reads CASSTRSGASTDTQYF. The CDR3 nucleotides read TGTGCCAGCAGCACCCGTAGCGGGGCAAGCACAGATACGCAGTATTTT.